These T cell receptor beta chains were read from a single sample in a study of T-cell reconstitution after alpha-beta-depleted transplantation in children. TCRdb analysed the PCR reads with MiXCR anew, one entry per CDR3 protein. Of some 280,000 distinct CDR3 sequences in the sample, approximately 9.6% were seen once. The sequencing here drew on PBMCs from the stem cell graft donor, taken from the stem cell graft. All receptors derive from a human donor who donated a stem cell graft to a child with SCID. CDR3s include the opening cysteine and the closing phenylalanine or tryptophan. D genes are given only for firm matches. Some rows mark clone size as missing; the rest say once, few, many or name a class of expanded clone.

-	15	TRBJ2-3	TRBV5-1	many	CASSLALGTLDTQYF	TGCGCCAGCAGCTTGGCCCTGGGGACCCTGGATACGCAGTATTTT
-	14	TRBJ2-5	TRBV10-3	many	CAISYDTTEETQYF	TGTGCCATCAGTTACGACACAACCGAAGAGACCCAGTACTTC
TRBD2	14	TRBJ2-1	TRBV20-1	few	CSADGLAGNNEQFF	TGCAGTGCTGACGGACTAGCGGGGAACAATGAGCAGTTCTTC
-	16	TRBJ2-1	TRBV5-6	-	CASSQLRDTFLDEQFF	TGTGCCAGCAGCCAACTCAGGGATACCTTCTTGGATGAGCAGTTCTTC
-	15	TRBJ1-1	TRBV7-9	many	CASSLGAGRTTEAFF	TGTGCCAGCAGCTTAGGTGCCGGGAGAACCACTGAAGCTTTCTTT
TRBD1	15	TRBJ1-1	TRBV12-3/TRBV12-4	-	CASSADRERRPEAFF	TGTGCCAGCAGTGCCGACAGGGAGCGGCGGCCTGAAGCTTTCTTT
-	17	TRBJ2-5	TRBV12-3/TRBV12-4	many	CASSSTYPGARGETQYF	TGTGCCAGCAGCTCGACATATCCGGGGGCACGGGGAGAGACCCAGTACTTC
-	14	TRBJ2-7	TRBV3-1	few	CASSHAIGSYEQYF	TGTGCCAGCAGCCACGCGATAGGGAGCTACGAGCAGTACTTC
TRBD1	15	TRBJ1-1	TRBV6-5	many	CASSSYPGQEGAAFF	TGTGCCAGCAGTTCCTACCCGGGACAGGAAGGAGCAGCTTTCTTT
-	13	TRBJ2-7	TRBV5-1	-	CASSLEQPYEQYF	TGCGCCAGCAGTCTGGAACAGCCCTACGAGCAGTACTTC
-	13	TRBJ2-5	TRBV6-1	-	CASINNRQETQYF	TGTGCCAGCATTAACAACCGCCAAGAGACCCAGTACTTC
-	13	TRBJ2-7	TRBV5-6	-	CASRPTGVYEQYF	TGTGCCAGCAGACCGACAGGAGTCTACGAGCAGTACTTC
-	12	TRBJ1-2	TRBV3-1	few	CASSQGHYGYTF	TGTGCCAGCAGCCAAGGTCACTATGGCTACACCTTC
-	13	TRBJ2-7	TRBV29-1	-	CSVQGQLGYEQYF	TGCAGCGTTCAAGGACAGCTAGGTTACGAGCAGTACTTC
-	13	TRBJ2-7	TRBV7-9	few	CASSPAREYEQYF	TGTGCCAGCAGCCCGGCCCGGGAATACGAGCAGTACTTC
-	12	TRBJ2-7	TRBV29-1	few	CSAETSSYEQYF	TGCAGCGCCGAGACATCTTCCTACGAGCAGTACTTC
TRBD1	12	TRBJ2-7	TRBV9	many	CASSETGNEQYF	TGTGCCAGCAGCGAGACAGGGAACGAGCAGTACTTC
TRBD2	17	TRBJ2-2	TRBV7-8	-	CASSFSSGGRNTGELFF	TGTGCCAGCAGCTTTAGTAGCGGGGGCCGGAACACCGGGGAGCTGTTTTTT
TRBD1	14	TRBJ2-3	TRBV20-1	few	CSASYRGATDTQYF	TGCAGTGCTAGCTACAGGGGAGCGACAGATACGCAGTATTTT
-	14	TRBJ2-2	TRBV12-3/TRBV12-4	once	CASWPSMGTGELFF	TGTGCCAGCTGGCCCTCAATGGGGACCGGGGAGCTGTTTTTT
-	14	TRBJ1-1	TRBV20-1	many	CSARASQGPTEAFF	TGCAGTGCTAGAGCAAGCCAGGGCCCGACTGAAGCTTTCTTT
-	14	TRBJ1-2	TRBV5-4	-	CASSLSTVNYGYTF	TGTGCCAGCAGCTTATCGACAGTTAACTATGGCTACACCTTC
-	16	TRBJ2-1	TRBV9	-	CASSVEWRIKGNEQFF	TGTGCCAGCAGCGTAGAGTGGCGAATCAAGGGGAATGAGCAGTTCTTC
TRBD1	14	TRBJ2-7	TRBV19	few	CASSLQGDFYEQYF	TGTGCCAGTAGTTTACAGGGGGATTTCTACGAGCAGTACTTC
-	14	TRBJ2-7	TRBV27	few	CASSLYREAYEQYF	TGTGCCAGCAGTTTGTACAGGGAAGCCTACGAGCAGTACTTC
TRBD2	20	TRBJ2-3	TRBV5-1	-	CASSEYSPGLAGVNTDTQYF	TGCGCCAGCAGCGAATACTCCCCGGGACTAGCGGGGGTGAACACAGATACGCAGTATTTT
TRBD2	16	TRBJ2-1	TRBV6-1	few	CASSVPAGVVYNEQFF	TGTGCCAGCAGTGTGCCAGCGGGGGTTGTCTACAATGAGCAGTTCTTC
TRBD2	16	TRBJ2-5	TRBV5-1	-	CASKPGGGEYQETQYF	TGCGCCAGCAAACCGGGGGGAGGAGAGTACCAAGAGACCCAGTACTTC
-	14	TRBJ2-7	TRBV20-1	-	CSARRTWKYYEQYF	TGCAGTGCTAGAAGGACCTGGAAATACTACGAGCAGTACTTC
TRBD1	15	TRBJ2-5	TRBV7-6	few	CASSSLTGNQETQYF	TGTGCCAGCAGCTCGTTGACAGGGAATCAAGAGACCCAGTACTTC
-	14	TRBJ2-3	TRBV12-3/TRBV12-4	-	CASSLVPHADTQYF	TGTGCCAGCAGTTTAGTCCCGCACGCAGATACGCAGTATTTT
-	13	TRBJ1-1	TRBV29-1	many	CSVDRGVNTEAFF	TGCAGCGTTGACAGGGGAGTGAACACTGAAGCTTTCTTT
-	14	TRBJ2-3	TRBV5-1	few	CASSSGQKTDTQYF	TGCGCCAGCAGCTCCGGACAGAAGACAGATACGCAGTATTTT
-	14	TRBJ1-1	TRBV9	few	CASSVVGTPTEAFF	TGTGCCAGCAGCGTAGTTGGGACACCCACTGAAGCTTTCTTT
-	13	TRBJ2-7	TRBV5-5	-	CASSWGLAGEQYF	TGTGCCAGCAGCTGGGGACTGGCAGGCGAGCAGTACTTC
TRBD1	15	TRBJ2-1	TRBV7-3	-	CASSLDGQGFNEQFF	TGTGCCAGCAGCTTAGATGGACAGGGGTTCAATGAGCAGTTCTTC
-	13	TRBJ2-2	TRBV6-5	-	CASSYSRTGELFF	TGTGCCAGCAGTTACTCTCGGACTGGAGAGCTGTTTTTT
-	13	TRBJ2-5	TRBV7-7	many	CASSVARQETQYF	TGTGCCAGCAGCGTGGCTAGACAAGAGACCCAGTACTTC
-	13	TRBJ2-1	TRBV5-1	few	CASSPTANNEQFF	TGCGCCAGCAGCCCGACAGCTAACAATGAGCAGTTCTTC
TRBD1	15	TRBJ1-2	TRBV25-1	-	CASSEPTGGSYGYTF	TGTGCCAGCAGTGAACCCACAGGGGGCTCGTATGGCTACACCTTC
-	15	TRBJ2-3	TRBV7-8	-	CASSLLGLTSDTQYF	TGTGCCAGCAGCTTACTGGGACTTACCTCAGATACGCAGTATTTT
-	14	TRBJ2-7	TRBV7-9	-	CASSGGDRGYEQYF	TGTGCCAGCAGCGGCGGGGATCGAGGCTACGAGCAGTACTTC
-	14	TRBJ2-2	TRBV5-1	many	CASSLGFRIGELFF	TGCGCCAGCAGCTTGGGGTTTCGGATCGGGGAGCTGTTTTTT
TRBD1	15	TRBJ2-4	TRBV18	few	CASSPLGQGPNIQYF	TGTGCCAGCTCACCATTGGGACAGGGACCAAACATTCAGTACTTC
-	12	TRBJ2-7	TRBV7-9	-	CASSLRRDEQYF	TGTGCCAGCAGCCTACGACGGGACGAGCAGTACTTC
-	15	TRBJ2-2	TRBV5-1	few	CASSHRQVNTGELFF	TGCGCCAGCAGCCACCGACAGGTCAACACCGGGGAGCTGTTTTTT
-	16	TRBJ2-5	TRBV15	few	CATSRVGGGYQETQYF	TGTGCCACCAGCAGAGTTGGCGGGGGCTACCAAGAGACCCAGTACTTC
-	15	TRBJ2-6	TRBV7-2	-	CASRLVVIGANVLTF	TGTGCCAGCAGGCTAGTCGTAATTGGGGCCAACGTCCTGACTTTC
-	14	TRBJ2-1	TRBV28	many	CASSLSIRRYEQFF	TGTGCCAGCAGTTTGTCGATACGACGATATGAGCAGTTCTTC
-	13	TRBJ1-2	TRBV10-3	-	CAIVSGLDGGYTF	TGTGCCATCGTTTCGGGGTTGGATGGGGGCTACACCTTC
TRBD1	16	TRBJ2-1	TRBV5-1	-	CASSGGQGTVYNEQFF	TGCGCCAGCAGCGGGGGACAGGGGACAGTTTACAATGAGCAGTTCTTC
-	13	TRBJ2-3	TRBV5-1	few	CASSFDEAGTQYF	TGCGCCAGCAGCTTCGACGAGGCCGGTACGCAGTATTTT
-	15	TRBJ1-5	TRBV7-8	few	CASSVTGLSNQPQHF	TGTGCCAGCAGCGTTACAGGGCTTAGCAATCAGCCCCAGCATTTT
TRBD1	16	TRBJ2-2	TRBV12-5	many	CASGLVRGQATGELFF	TGTGCTAGTGGTTTGGTTCGTGGACAGGCCACCGGGGAGCTGTTTTTT
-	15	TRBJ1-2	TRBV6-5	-	CASSYSYGANYGYTF	TGTGCCAGCAGTTACTCTTATGGTGCTAACTATGGCTACACCTTC
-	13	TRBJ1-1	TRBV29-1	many	CSVEEGAMGEAFF	TGCAGCGTTGAAGAAGGGGCGATGGGTGAAGCTTTCTTT
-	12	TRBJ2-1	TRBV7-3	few	CASSRPRGEQFF	TGTGCCAGCAGCCGCCCCAGGGGTGAGCAGTTCTTC